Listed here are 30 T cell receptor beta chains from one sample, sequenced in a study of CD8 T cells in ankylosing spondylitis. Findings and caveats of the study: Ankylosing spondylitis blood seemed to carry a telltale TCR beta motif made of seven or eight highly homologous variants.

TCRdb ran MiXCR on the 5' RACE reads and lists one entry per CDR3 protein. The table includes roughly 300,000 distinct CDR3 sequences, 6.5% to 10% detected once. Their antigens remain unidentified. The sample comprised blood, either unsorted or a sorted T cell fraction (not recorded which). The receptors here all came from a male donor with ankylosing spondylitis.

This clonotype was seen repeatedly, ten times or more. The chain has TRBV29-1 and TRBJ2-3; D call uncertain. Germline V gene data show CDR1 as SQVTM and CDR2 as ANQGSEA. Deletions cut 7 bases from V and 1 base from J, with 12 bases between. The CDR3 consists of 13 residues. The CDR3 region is CSGAESRTDTQYF. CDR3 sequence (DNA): TGCAGCGGTGCGGAGTCCCGCACAGATACGCAGTATTTT.

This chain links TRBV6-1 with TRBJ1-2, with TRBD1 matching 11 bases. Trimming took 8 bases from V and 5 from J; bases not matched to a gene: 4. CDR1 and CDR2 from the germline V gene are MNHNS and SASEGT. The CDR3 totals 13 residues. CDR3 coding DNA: TGTGCCAGCCGGCGGGACAGGGGGTATGGCTACACCTTC. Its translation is CASRRDRGYGYTF.

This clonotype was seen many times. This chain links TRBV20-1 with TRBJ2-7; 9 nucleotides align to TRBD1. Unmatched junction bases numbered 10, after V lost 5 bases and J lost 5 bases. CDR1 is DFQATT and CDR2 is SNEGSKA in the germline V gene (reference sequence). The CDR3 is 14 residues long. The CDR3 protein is CSAVPGTGSNEQYF. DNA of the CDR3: TGCAGTGCTGTACCCGGGACAGGGTCCAACGAGCAGTACTTC.

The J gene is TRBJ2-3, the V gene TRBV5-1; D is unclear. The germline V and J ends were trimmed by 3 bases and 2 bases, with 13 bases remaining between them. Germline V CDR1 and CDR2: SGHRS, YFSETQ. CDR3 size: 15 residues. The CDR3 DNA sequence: TGCGCCAGCAGCTCCAGACCGGAATACACAGATACGCAGTATTTT. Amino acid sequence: CASSSRPEYTDTQYF.

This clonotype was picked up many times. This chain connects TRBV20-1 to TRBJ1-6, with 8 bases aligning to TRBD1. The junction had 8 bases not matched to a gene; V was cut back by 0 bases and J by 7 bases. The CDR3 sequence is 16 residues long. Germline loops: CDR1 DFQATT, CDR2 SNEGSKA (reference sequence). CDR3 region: CSARDRWTGLNSPLHF. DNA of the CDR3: TGCAGTGCTAGAGATCGTTGGACAGGGTTAAATTCACCCCTCCACTTT.

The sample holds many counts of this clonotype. CDR3 DNA: TGCAGTGCTGGGTCCGGGACATTCGGGGAGGGCTACACCTTC. Its translation is CSAGSGTFGEGYTF. The J gene is TRBJ1-2, the V gene TRBV20-1, with a tentative D call TRBD1 (6 bases). The CDR3 covers 14 residues. Germline-derived CDR1 and CDR2 are DFQATT and SNEGSKA (reference sequence). Between the trimmed V and J ends, which lost 5 bases and 8 bases, there was a span of 21 bases.

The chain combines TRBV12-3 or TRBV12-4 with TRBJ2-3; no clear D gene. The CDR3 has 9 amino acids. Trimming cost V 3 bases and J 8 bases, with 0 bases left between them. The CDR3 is CASSFTQYF. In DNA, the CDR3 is TGTGCCAGCAGTTTTACGCAGTATTTT.

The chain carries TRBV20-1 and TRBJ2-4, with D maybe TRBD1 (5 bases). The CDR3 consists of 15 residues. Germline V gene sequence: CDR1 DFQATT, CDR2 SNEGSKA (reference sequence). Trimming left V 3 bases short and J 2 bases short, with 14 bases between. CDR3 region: CSASPTVLPKNIQYF. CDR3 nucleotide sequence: TGCAGTGCTAGCCCGACAGTCCTTCCCAAAAACATTCAGTACTTC.

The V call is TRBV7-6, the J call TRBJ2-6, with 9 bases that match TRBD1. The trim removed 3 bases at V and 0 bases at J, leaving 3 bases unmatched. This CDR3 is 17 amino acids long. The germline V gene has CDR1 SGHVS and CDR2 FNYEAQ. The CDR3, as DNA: TGTGCCAGCAGCTTTATGGGACAGGGCTCTGGGGCCAACGTCCTGACTTTC. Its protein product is CASSFMGQGSGANVLTF. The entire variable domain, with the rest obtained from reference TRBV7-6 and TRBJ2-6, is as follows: GAGVSQSPRYKVTKRGQDVALRCDPISGHVSLYWYRQALGQGPEFLTYFNYEAQQDKSGLPNDRFSAERPEGSISTLTIQRTEQRDSAMYRCASSFMGQGSGANVLTFGAGSRLTVL.

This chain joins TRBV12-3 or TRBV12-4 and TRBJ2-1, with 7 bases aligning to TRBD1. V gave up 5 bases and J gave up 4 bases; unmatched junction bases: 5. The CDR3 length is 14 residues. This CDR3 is CASSPDRIYNEQFF. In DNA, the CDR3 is TGTGCCAGCAGTCCGGACAGGATATACAATGAGCAGTTCTTC.

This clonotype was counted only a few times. CDR3: CASSPRRDSYNEQFF. CDR3 nucleotides: TGTGCCAGCTCCCCAAGGAGGGATTCCTACAATGAGCAGTTCTTC. The chain has TRBV18 and TRBJ2-1; D may be TRBD2 (6 bases). This CDR3 is 15 amino acids long. V was cut by 6 bases and J by 1 base, with 13 bases left in between. The germline V gene encodes CDR1 KGHSH and CDR2 LQKENI.

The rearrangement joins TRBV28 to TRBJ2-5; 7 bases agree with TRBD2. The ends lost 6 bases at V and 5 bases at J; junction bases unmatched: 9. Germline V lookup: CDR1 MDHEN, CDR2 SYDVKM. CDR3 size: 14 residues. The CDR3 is CASRSPGRLETQYF. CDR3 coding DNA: TGTGCCAGCAGATCCCCCGGGAGGCTGGAGACCCAGTACTTC.

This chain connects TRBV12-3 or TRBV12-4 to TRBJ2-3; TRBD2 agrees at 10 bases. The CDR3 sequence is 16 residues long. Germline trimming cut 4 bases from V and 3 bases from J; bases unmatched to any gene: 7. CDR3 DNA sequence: TGTGCCAGCAGTTCCGCTAGCGGGAGACGAACAGATACGCAGTATTTT. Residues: CASSSASGRRTDTQYF.

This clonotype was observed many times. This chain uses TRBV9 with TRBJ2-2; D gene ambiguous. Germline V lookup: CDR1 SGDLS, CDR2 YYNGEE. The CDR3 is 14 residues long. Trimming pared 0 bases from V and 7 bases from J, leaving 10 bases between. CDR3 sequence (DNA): TGTGCCAGCAGCGTAGCGGGCGGTGGCGGGGAGCTGTTTTTT. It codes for CASSVAGGGGELFF.

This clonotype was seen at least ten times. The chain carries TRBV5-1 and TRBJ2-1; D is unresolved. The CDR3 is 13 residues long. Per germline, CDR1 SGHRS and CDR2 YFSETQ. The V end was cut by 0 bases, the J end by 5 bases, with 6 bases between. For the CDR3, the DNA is TGCGCCAGCAGCTTGGTTCTAGACAATGAGCAGTTCTTC. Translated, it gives CASSLVLDNEQFF. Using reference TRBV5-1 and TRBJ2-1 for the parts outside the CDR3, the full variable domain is KAGVTQTPRYLIKTRGQQVTLSCSPISGHRSVSWYQQTPGQGLQFLFEYFSETQRNKGNFPGRFSGRQFSNSRSEMNVSTLELGDSALYLCASSLVLDNEQFFGPGTRLTVL.

The DNA of the CDR3 is TGTGCCTGGAGTGTACTTCGAGGCTACCCCGGAGGCTACACCTTC. Translating it yields CAWSVLRGYPGGYTF. V is TRBV30 and J is TRBJ1-2; D remains ambiguous. CDR3 length: 15 amino acids. Germline CDR1 is GTSNPN and CDR2 is SVGIG (reference sequence). V dropped 0 bases and J dropped 8 bases, with 19 bases sitting between them.

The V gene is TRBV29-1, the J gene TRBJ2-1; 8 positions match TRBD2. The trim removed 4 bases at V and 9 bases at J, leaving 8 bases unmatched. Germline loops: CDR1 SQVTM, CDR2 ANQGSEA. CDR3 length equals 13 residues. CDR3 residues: CSVVVAGNGEQFF. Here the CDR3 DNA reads TGCAGCGTTGTTGTAGCGGGAAACGGTGAGCAGTTCTTC.

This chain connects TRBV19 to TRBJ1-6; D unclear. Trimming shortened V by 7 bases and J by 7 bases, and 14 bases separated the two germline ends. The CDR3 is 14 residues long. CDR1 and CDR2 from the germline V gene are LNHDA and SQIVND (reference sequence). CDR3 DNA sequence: TGTGCCAGTAAAAATTTTCCGGAGAATTCACCCCTCCACTTT. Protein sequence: CASKNFPENSPLHF.

DNA for the CDR3: TGTGCCAGCAGCTTGACTAAAGGGGCCAACGTCCTGACTTTC. Its protein is CASSLTKGANVLTF. This chain links TRBV7-3 with TRBJ2-6; tentative D call: TRBD2 (5 bases). Trimming left V 3 bases short and J 4 bases short, with 7 bases between. CDR3 length: 14 residues. The germline V gene encodes CDR1 SGHTA and CDR2 FQGTGA.

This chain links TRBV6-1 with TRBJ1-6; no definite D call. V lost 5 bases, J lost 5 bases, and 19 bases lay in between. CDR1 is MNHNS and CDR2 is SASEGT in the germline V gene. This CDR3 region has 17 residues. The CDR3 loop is CASSPLTVGWDNSPLHF. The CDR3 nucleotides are TGTGCCAGCAGTCCTCTGACGGTTGGATGGGATAATTCACCCCTCCACTTT.

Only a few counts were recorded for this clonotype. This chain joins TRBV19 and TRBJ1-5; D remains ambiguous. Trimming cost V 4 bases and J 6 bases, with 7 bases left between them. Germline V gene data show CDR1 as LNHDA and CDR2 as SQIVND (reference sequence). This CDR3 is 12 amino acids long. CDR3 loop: CASSTGSQPQHF. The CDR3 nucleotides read TGTGCCAGTAGTACCGGCAGTCAGCCCCAGCATTTT.

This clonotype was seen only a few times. The CDR3 nucleotides are TGTGCCAGCAGTTTCGGTACAACCTACAATGAGCAGTTCTTC. The encoded protein is CASSFGTTYNEQFF. This chain links TRBV28 with TRBJ2-1; D gene ambiguous. The CDR3 sequence is 14 residues long. CDR1 and CDR2 from the germline V gene are MDHEN and SYDVKM. V was shortened by 3 bases and J by 2 bases, with 8 bases between the two germline ends.

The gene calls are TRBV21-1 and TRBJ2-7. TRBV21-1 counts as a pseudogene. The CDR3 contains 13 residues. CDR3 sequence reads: CASSKDRDYEQYF. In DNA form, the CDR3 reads TGTGCCAGCAGCAAAGATAGGGACTACGAGCAGTACTTC.

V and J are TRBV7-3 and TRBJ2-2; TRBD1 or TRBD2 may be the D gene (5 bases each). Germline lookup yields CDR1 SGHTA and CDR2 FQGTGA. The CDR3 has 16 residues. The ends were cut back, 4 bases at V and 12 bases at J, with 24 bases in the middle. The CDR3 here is CASSSLPGPGRVQLFF. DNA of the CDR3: TGTGCCAGCAGCTCTCTCCCGGGACCCGGAAGAGTTCAGCTGTTTTTT.

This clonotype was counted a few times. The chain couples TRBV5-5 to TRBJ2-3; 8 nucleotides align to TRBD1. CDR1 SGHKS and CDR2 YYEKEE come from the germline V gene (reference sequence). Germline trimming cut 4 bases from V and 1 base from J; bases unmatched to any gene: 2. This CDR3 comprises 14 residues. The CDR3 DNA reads TGTGCCAGCAGCGAGACAGGGGGCACAGATACGCAGTATTTT. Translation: CASSETGGTDTQYF.

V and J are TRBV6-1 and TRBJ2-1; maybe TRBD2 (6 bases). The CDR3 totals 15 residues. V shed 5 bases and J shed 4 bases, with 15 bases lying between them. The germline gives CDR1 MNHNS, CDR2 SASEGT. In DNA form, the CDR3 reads TGTGCCAGCAGTACCGCGGGACGGAGGTACAATGAGCAGTTCTTC. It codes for CASSTAGRRYNEQFF.

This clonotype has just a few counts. The CDR3 region is CASSFFLGRTYGYTF. Written as DNA, the CDR3 is TGTGCCAGCAGCTTTTTCCTGGGACGGACCTATGGCTACACCTTC. The J gene is TRBJ1-2, the V gene TRBV7-2, with D perhaps matching TRBD1 (5 bases). The CDR3 covers 15 residues. The germline V and J ends were trimmed by 3 bases and 4 bases, with 15 bases remaining between them. Germline V gene data show CDR1 as SGHTA and CDR2 as FQGNSA.

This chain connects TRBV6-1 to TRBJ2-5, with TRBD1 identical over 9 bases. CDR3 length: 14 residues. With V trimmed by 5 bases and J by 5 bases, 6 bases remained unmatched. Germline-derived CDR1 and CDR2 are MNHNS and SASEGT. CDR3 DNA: TGTGCCAGCAGTACGAACAGGGGGCGGGAGACCCAGTACTTC. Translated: CASSTNRGRETQYF.

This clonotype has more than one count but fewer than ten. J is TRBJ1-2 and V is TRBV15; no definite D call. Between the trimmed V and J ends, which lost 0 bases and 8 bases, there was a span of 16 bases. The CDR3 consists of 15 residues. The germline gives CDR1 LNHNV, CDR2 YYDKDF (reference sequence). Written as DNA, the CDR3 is TGTGCCACCAGCAGAGATAGAGCAGGAGCGGGAGGCTACACCTTC. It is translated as CATSRDRAGAGGYTF.

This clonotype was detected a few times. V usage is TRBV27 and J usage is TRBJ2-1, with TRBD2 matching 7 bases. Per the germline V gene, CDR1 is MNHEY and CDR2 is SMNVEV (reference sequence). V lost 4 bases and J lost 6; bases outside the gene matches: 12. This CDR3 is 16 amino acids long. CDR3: CASSWASGRGSNEQFF. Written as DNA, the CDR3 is TGTGCCAGCAGTTGGGCTAGCGGAAGAGGATCCAATGAGCAGTTCTTC.